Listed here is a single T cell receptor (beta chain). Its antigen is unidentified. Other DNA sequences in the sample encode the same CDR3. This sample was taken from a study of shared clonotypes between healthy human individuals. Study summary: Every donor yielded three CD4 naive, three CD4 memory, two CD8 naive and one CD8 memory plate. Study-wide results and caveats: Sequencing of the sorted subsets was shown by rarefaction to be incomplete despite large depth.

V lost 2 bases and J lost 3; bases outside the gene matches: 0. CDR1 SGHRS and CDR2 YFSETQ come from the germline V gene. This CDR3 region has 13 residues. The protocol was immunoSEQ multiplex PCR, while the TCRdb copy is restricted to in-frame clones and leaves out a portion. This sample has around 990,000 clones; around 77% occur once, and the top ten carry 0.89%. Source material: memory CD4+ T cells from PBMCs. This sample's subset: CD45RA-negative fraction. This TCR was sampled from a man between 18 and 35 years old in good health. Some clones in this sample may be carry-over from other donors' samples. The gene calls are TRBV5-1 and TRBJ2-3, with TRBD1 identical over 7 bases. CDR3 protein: CASSLQGTDTQYF. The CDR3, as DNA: TGCGCCAGCAGCTTACAGGGGACAGATACGCAGTATTTT.